These 7 T cell receptor beta chains share one sample of origin, sequenced in a study of T cells in localized non-small cell lung cancer. Data came from immunoSEQ multiplex PCR; TCRdb stores just in-frame clones and leaves some out. There are about 11,000 clones in the sample; approximately 87% occur only once, and around a fifth lies in the top ten. This sample comprised peripheral blood, obtained before any cancer treatment. These receptors were collected from a male donor at least 60 years old with stage I lung adenocarcinoma.

The rearrangement uses TRBV19 and TRBJ1-2; weak D call: TRBD1 (6 bases). The CDR3 contains 13 residues. The germline V gene has CDR1 LNHDA and CDR2 SQIVND (reference sequence). Trimming pared 5 bases from V and 5 bases from J, leaving 12 bases between. The CDR3 DNA is TGTGCCAGTAGTCTGGACAGCCGGTATGGCTACACCTTC. Translation gives CASSLDSRYGYTF.

The gene calls are TRBV19 and TRBJ1-6, with D unclear. The CDR3 extends over 15 amino acids. In germline, CDR1 is LNHDA, CDR2 SQIVND (reference sequence). V gave up 6 bases and J gave up 4 bases, with 13 bases separating them. The CDR3 loop is CASRSGDRYNSPLHF. The CDR3 bases are TGTGCCAGTAGGAGCGGGGATCGTTATAATTCACCCCTCCACTTT.

This clone was observed a handful of times. The V gene is TRBV6-5, the J gene TRBJ2-1; D is unresolved. Trimming took 6 bases from V and 6 from J, leaving 12 bases between them. From germline, CDR1 is MNHEY and CDR2 SVGAGI. The CDR3 has 13 residues. Here the CDR3 reads CASRLTWGNEQFF. In DNA, the CDR3 is TGTGCCAGCAGACTAACTTGGGGCAATGAGCAGTTCTTC.

V usage is TRBV9 and J usage is TRBJ2-5; D might be TRBD2 (6 bases). The length of the CDR3 is 13 residues. Germline CDR1 SGDLS, CDR2 YYNGEE. Trimming left V 0 bases short and J 9 bases short, with 12 bases between. CDR3 region: CASSVGSREAQYF. CDR3 in DNA: TGTGCCAGCAGCGTAGGTAGTAGGGAGGCCCAGTACTTC. Complete variable domain (other parts from reference TRBV9 and TRBJ2-5): DSGVTQTPKHLITATGQRVTLRCSPRSGDLSVYWYQQSLDQGLQFLIQYYNGEERAKGNILERFSAQQFPDLHSELNLSSLELGDSALYFCASSVGSREAQYFGPGTRLLVL.

The CDR3 is CASRPGQINYGYTF. DNA for the CDR3: TGTGCCAGCAGACCTGGACAGATTAACTATGGCTACACCTTC. The chain is built from TRBV7-2 and TRBJ1-2; D possibly corresponds to TRBD1 (6 bases). Trimming took off 6 bases at V and 1 base at J, with 12 bases between the two ends. From germline, CDR1 is SGHTA and CDR2 FQGNSA. The CDR3 covers 14 residues. The whole variable domain, remainder taken from reference TRBV7-2 and TRBJ1-2, is GAGVSQSPSNKVTEKGKDVELRCDPISGHTALYWYRQSLGQGLEFLIYFQGNSAPDKSGLPSDRFSAERTGGSVSTLTIQRTQQEDSAVYLCASRPGQINYGYTFGSGTRLTVV.

The chain is built from TRBV6-6 and TRBJ1-5; unclear D gene. Trimming shortened V by 6 bases and J by 8 bases, and 20 bases separated the two germline ends. Looked up from germline, CDR1 is MNHNY and CDR2 is SVGAGI (reference sequence). This CDR3 region has 15 residues. CDR3 in DNA: TGTGCCAGCAGCCCCCGTGGGCATGATAGGGAGCCCCAGCATTTT. Translating it yields CASSPRGHDREPQHF.

V is TRBV5-6 and J is TRBJ2-3; weak D call: TRBD1 (6 bases). V was cut by 4 bases and J by 4 bases, with 19 bases left in between. This CDR3 is built from 16 residues. The germline V gene has CDR1 SGHDT and CDR2 YYEEEE. This CDR3 is CASSPIQGYESDTQYF. For the CDR3, the DNA is TGTGCCAGCAGCCCGATACAGGGTTATGAATCAGATACGCAGTATTTT.